Below, 22 T cell receptor beta chains from the same sample are listed, as sequenced in a study of T cell changes during pregnancy in multiple sclerosis. Libraries were prepared by immunoSEQ multiplex PCR; TCRdb keeps only in-frame clonotypes and omits some of them. Of approximately 52,000 clones in the sample, roughly 92% were seen once. Sequences were derived from CD4+ T cells from peripheral blood mononuclear cells, sampled in the third trimester of pregnancy. These receptors came from a female donor with multiple sclerosis, enrolled in a pregnancy study.

The chain recombines TRBV28 with TRBJ2-7; D possibly corresponds to TRBD2 (6 bases). The germline V gene has CDR1 MDHEN and CDR2 SYDVKM. Trimming left V 6 bases short and J 5 bases short, with 14 bases between. CDR3 size: 13 residues. The CDR3 region is CASSPGGKNEQYF. The CDR3 region has the DNA TGTGCCAGCAGCCCCGGCGGGAAGAACGAGCAGTACTTC.

The genes are TRBV6-1 and TRBJ1-6, with D perhaps TRBD1 (6 bases). The CDR3 covers 14 residues. Trimming took off 7 bases at V and 10 bases at J, with 17 bases between the two ends. CDR1 and CDR2 from the germline V gene are MNHNS and SASEGT. In nucleotides, the CDR3 is TGTGCCAGCACCGAGGGGGGGTGGAGATCACCCCTCCACTTT. Its translation is CASTEGGWRSPLHF.

The V gene is TRBV29-1, the J gene TRBJ2-5, with D possibly being TRBD1 (6 bases). Germline lookup yields CDR1 SQVTM and CDR2 ANQGSEA. V gave up 4 bases and J gave up 4 bases, with 10 bases separating them. The length of the CDR3 is 12 residues. The CDR3 nucleotides are TGCAGCGTTGGGTGGGGGCGAGAGACCCAGTACTTC. Translated, it gives CSVGWGRETQYF. Using reference TRBV29-1 and TRBJ2-5 for the parts outside the CDR3, the full variable domain is SAVISQKPSRDICQRGTSLTIQCQVDSQVTMMFWYRQQPGQSLTLIATANQGSEATYESGFVIDKFPISRPNLTFSTLTVSNMSPEDSSIYLCSVGWGRETQYFGPGTRLLVL.

The chain employs TRBV7-2 and TRBJ2-2, with 10 bases that match TRBD2. Trimming took 3 bases from V and 0 from J; bases not matched to a gene: 7. Germline CDR1 SGHTA, CDR2 FQGNSA. This CDR3 has 18 residues. The CDR3 DNA sequence: TGTGCCAGCAGCTTTTTAGCGGGAGGCCCAGCGAACACCGGGGAGCTGTTTTTT. Translating gives CASSFLAGGPANTGELFF.

V and J are TRBV5-4 and TRBJ1-3, with no clear D. The CDR3 loop spans 14 amino acids. Germline assignment: CDR1 SGHNT and CDR2 YYREEE (reference sequence). The germline V and J ends were trimmed by 0 bases and 4 bases, with 8 bases remaining between them. Written as DNA, the CDR3 is TGTGCCAGCAGCTTGGGGCAGAGGGGAAACACCATATATTTT. Translated: CASSLGQRGNTIYF.

The chain employs TRBV27 and TRBJ2-3; no clear D. Germline loops: CDR1 MNHEY, CDR2 SMNVEV (reference sequence). CDR3 length: 17 amino acids. V shed 6 bases and J shed 1 base, with 20 bases lying between them. CDR3 nucleotide sequence: TGTGCCAGCAGGGTGGAGACTTATTCGAAGGGCACAGATACGCAGTATTTT. Encoded protein: CASRVETYSKGTDTQYF.

V gene TRBV28 combines with J gene TRBJ2-4, with 9 bases aligning to TRBD1. After removal of 5 bases from V and 1 base from J, the junction contained 12 bases not matched to a gene. The CDR3 covers 18 residues. Germline V lookup: CDR1 MDHEN, CDR2 SYDVKM. CDR3 sequence (DNA): TGTGCCAGCAGTCTCGGACAGGGGAGAGAAGGGGCCAAAAACATTCAGTACTTC. Translation: CASSLGQGREGAKNIQYF.

The chain carries TRBV9 and TRBJ1-6; tentatively, D is TRBD1 (6 bases). Germline CDR1 and CDR2: SGDLS and YYNGEE. The CDR3 has 16 residues. V was pared by 1 base and J by 6 bases, with 14 bases between. The CDR3 sequence: CASSVSSGQFNSPLHF. The CDR3 DNA reads as TGTGCCAGCAGCGTAAGCTCCGGACAGTTTAATTCACCCCTCCACTTT.

The chain carries TRBV7-9 and TRBJ2-7; 9 bases match TRBD1. The CDR3 is made up of 15 amino acids. V gave up 3 bases and J gave up 2 bases; unmatched junction bases: 5. The germline V gene encodes CDR1 SEHNR and CDR2 FQNEAQ (reference sequence). Written as DNA, the CDR3 is TGTGCCAGCAGCTTCTCGACAGGGGGGGCCTACGAGCAGTACTTC. Translating gives CASSFSTGGAYEQYF. Using reference TRBV7-9 and TRBJ2-7 for the parts outside the CDR3, the full variable domain is DTGVSQNPRHKITKRGQNVTFRCDPISEHNRLYWYRQTLGQGPEFLTYFQNEAQLEKSRLLSDRFSAERPKGSFSTLEIQRTEQGDSAMYLCASSFSTGGAYEQYFGPGTRLTVT.

This clone was detected only once. The chain is built from TRBV6-1 and TRBJ2-5; no clear D. V lost 5 bases, J lost 3 bases, and 16 bases lay in between. From germline, CDR1 is MNHNS and CDR2 SASEGT. This CDR3 is built from 15 residues. The CDR3 region is CASSPRQTWEETQYF. The CDR3 nucleotides read TGTGCCAGCAGTCCCCGACAAACGTGGGAAGAGACCCAGTACTTC.

The V gene is TRBV29-1, the J gene TRBJ2-7; possible D gene TRBD1, 5 bases. The CDR3 runs 13 residues. Trimming took 3 bases from V and 6 from J, leaving 15 bases between them. Per germline, CDR1 SQVTM and CDR2 ANQGSEA. CDR3 in DNA: TGCAGCGTTGACGCCAGGGATGGGATCGAGCAGTACTTC. This gives the protein CSVDARDGIEQYF.

Notes on this clone: This specimen includes other DNA sequences encoding the same CDR3. The chain uses TRBV18 and TRBJ2-3; 9 nucleotides align to TRBD1. Germline V gene lookup returns CDR1 KGHSH and CDR2 LQKENI. The CDR3 extends over 15 amino acids. Germline trimming cut 3 bases from V and 1 base from J; bases unmatched to any gene: 2. The CDR3 coding sequence is TGTGCCAGCTCACCGGGACAGGGTGGCACAGATACGCAGTATTTT. This encodes CASSPGQGGTDTQYF.

The gene calls are TRBV5-1 and TRBJ2-7; the D gene is possibly TRBD1 (5 bases). CDR3 length equals 14 residues. Trimming removed 4 bases from V and 3 bases from J, with 14 bases in between. The germline gives CDR1 SGHRS, CDR2 YFSETQ. CDR3 nucleotides: TGCGCCAGCAGCCGCACAACCCAGGGCTACGAGCAGTACTTC. Its protein product is CASSRTTQGYEQYF.

This clone has just one count. V usage is TRBV18 and J usage is TRBJ2-2; TRBD1 aligns across 9 bases. The CDR3 runs to 15 residues. Germline assignment: CDR1 KGHSH and CDR2 LQKENI. Trimming at V came to 2 bases and at J to 7 bases, leaving 5 bases not matched to a gene. The chain's CDR3 is CASSPGTGYIGELFF. Here the CDR3 DNA reads TGTGCCAGCTCACCAGGGACAGGGTACATCGGGGAGCTGTTTTTT.

The chain has TRBV19 and TRBJ1-2; 10 nucleotides line up with TRBD1. V trimming: 7 bases; J trimming: 8 bases; junction bases outside the gene matches: 7. The CDR3 runs to 13 residues. In germline, CDR1 is LNHDA, CDR2 SQIVND (reference sequence). The DNA of the CDR3 is TGTGCCAGTACCCGACAGGGGGCTGACGGCTACACCTTC. Translating it yields CASTRQGADGYTF.

The chain combines TRBV5-4 with TRBJ2-5; a weak D match, TRBD1 (5 bases). The CDR3 length is 14 residues. CDR1 and CDR2 (germline): SGHNT, YYREEE (reference sequence). V shed 2 bases and J shed 1 base, with 9 bases lying between them. The chain's CDR3 is CASSFQGIQETQYF. CDR3 DNA sequence: TGTGCCAGCAGCTTCCAGGGAATCCAAGAGACCCAGTACTTC.

The V and J genes are TRBV28 and TRBJ2-1, with a weak D call TRBD1 (6 bases). Trimming left V 2 bases short and J 3 bases short, with 11 bases between. CDR3 length equals 15 residues. CDR1 is MDHEN, CDR2 SYDVKM, per germline. The CDR3 loop reads CASSLGGRNYNEQFF. The DNA for the CDR3 is TGTGCCAGCAGTTTAGGGGGCCGAAACTACAATGAGCAGTTCTTC.

This rearrangement joins TRBV5-5 to TRBJ2-3; the D gene is possibly TRBD1 (5 bases). CDR3 length equals 14 residues. CDR1 SGHKS and CDR2 YYEKEE come from the germline V gene (reference sequence). Trimming shortened V by 4 bases and J by 3 bases, and 12 bases separated the two germline ends. The CDR3 nucleotides are TGTGCCAGCAGCCAACGAACAGGTACAGATACGCAGTATTTT. It encodes CASSQRTGTDTQYF.

This CDR3 is CASSADGASDVNEQYF. In DNA form, the CDR3 reads TGTGCCAGCAGCGCCGATGGGGCCTCAGACGTGAACGAGCAGTACTTC. The rearrangement joins TRBV9 to TRBJ2-7; a possible D gene is TRBD1 (5 bases). CDR1 and CDR2 (germline): SGDLS, YYNGEE. V dropped 3 bases and J dropped 5 bases, with 21 bases sitting between them. The CDR3 runs to 16 residues.

This clone was found a few times. The V gene is TRBV2, the J gene TRBJ2-1; 9 bases agree with TRBD1. The CDR3 is made up of 14 amino acids. Germline assignment: CDR1 SNHLY and CDR2 FYNNEI. V was clipped by 7 bases and J by 7 bases; unmatched bases: 8. The DNA of the CDR3 is TGTGCCAGCATGGGGACAGGGAGGGCAAATGAGCAGTTCTTC. It encodes CASMGTGRANEQFF. Together with reference TRBV2 and TRBJ2-1, the CDR3 gives the full variable domain: EPEVTQTPSHQVTQMGQEVILRCVPISNHLYFYWYRQILGQKVEFLVSFYNNEISEKSEIFDDQFSVERPDGSNFTLKIRSTKLEDSAMYFCASMGTGRANEQFFGPGTRLTVL.

The chain links TRBV18 to TRBJ2-7, with TRBD1 as a possible D gene (6 bases). Trimming removed 2 bases at V and 1 base at J, with 12 bases between. In germline, CDR1 is KGHSH, CDR2 LQKENI. The CDR3 length is 15 residues. CDR3 protein: CASSPAGTTSYEQYF. CDR3 bases: TGTGCCAGCTCACCAGCCGGGACAACTTCCTACGAGCAGTACTTC.

This rearrangement joins TRBV6-4 to TRBJ2-3; TRBD1 is a possible D gene (6 bases). Germline CDR1 is MRHNA and CDR2 is SNTAGT. The CDR3 is 16 residues long. The V end was cut by 3 bases, the J end by 0 bases, with 13 bases between. CDR3 nucleotides: TGTGCCAGCAGTGAACAGGGAGATCCTAGCACAGATACGCAGTATTTT. It yields the protein CASSEQGDPSTDTQYF.